The following is a T cell receptor beta chain sequence with its context. At one end the junction does not follow the germline gene, possibly because of a read error. Germline CDR1 reads ENHRY; CDR2 reads SYGVKD. The CDR3 contains 15 residues. This entry comes from a study of Graves' ophthalmopathy and Graves' hyperthyroidism. TCR beta CDR3 amplification used RNA transcripts. Second-round multiplex PCR came after a first-round RT-PCR that employed HTBI primers. TCRdb analysed the multiplex PCR reads with MiXCR anew, one entry per CDR3 protein. The sample yields hundreds of thousands of distinct CDR3 sequences, 40% seen once.

Sequencing used peripheral blood. The rearrangement joins TRBV10-3 to TRBJ1-1; unclear D gene. This receptor was taken from an adult man with Graves' ophthalmopathy. DNA for the CDR3: TGTGCCAGCAGTTACTCGAGGCAGGCGAACACTGAAGCTTTCTTT. This encodes CASSYSRQANTEAFF.